This T cell receptor beta chain was captured by sequencing in a study of cytomegalovirus exposure and HLA in healthy donors. About the study: Prior work identified roughly 120 million unique TCR beta sequences in some 200 million T cells.

Study-level findings and limits: Later findings reportedly placed an Asian-associated ancestry cluster below the approximately 670-donor mean for N-insertions. In an earlier analysis, in some 500 donors, most V segments appeared productive either ~87% or ~30% of the time. A few chains linked to CMV were shown in vitro to be specific for CMV antigens.

PCR involved 60 Vbeta and 13 Jbeta primers. The data were produced by immunoSEQ multiplex PCR, yet TCRdb's version contains in-frame clones alone and is incomplete. The sample contains about 170,000 clones, 75% to 85% of which appear only once. This clone appeared a single time. Its antigen is unidentified. The sequence came from a woman aged 50 to 60 in good health and CMV-seropositive. The source material was PBMCs.

The CDR3 coding sequence is TGTGCCAGCAGTAGAACAGGTCGAGGCGATTACAATGAGCAGTTCTTC. Amino acid sequence: CASSRTGRGDYNEQFF. The chain employs TRBV6-6 and TRBJ2-1, with D perhaps matching TRBD1 (5 bases). The V and J ends lost 5 bases and 4 bases respectively, with 18 bases between them. The CDR3 is made up of 16 amino acids. Germline values: CDR1 MNHNY, CDR2 SVGAGI (reference sequence).